Detailed here is one T cell receptor (beta chain). No antigen is known for it. This record comes from a study of identical twins. The CDR3 has 15 amino acids. Germline V gene lookup returns CDR1 KGHDR and CDR2 SFDVKD. V lost 6 bases and J lost 4, with 14 bases in between. Whole-study results and caveats: Conclusions came from cross-sectional statistical analysis, not from following the same donors. Abundant cord blood beta clonotypes carried fewer insertions; memory repertoires showed none.

cDNA carried unique molecular identifiers, and a universal primer site was added by template switching. TCRdb reanalysed the 5' RACE reads using MiXCR and keeps one entry per CDR3 protein. The repertoire has 690,000 or so distinct CDR3 sequences, 8.5% to 9.5% of them found once; the top ten carry around 0.95%. The same data also contributed to another study, on yellow fever vaccine responses in identical twins. That work contributes: It has been reported that, in twins, the vaccine T cell response seemed partly convergent and partly personalized.

The sequence derives from a young woman in good health. The chain couples TRBV24-1 to TRBJ2-2; D not certain. The sequenced material came from PBMCs. As DNA, the CDR3 is TGTGCCACCAGTCGTCCTGAATCGGGCACCGGGGAGCTGTTTTTT. This codes for CATSRPESGTGELFF.